The rows below give T cell receptor beta chains drawn from one sample of a study of regulatory T cells in long-lasting Graves disease. TCRdb passed the multiplex PCR reads through MiXCR, listing each CDR3 protein once. The repertoire holds about 620,000 distinct CDR3 sequences, with about 15% as singletons. In addition, the sample was reused for a study of T cells in Graves' hyperthyroidism and ophthalmopathy.

Sequencing used peripheral blood mononuclear cells (PBMCs), obtained at new diagnosis, from a patient treated with antithyroid drugs. These receptors came from a woman aged 30 to 39 with Graves disease. The CDR3 runs from the conserved cysteine through the conserved F or W. The D gene is left open where the match is weak. For some rows the clone size is stated as once, few or many, or as a class when expanded; others skip it.

j_gene: TRBJ1-5; abundance: -; d_gene: TRBD1; v_gene: TRBV6-1; CDR3aa: CASSKLQGSNQPQHF; CDR3nt: TGTGCCAGCAGTAAACTACAGGGGAGCAATCAGCCCCAGCATTTT
j_gene: TRBJ2-1; abundance: -; d_gene: -; v_gene: TRBV2; CDR3aa: CASSEGPDRKQFF; CDR3nt: TGTGCCAGCAGTGAAGGCCCTGACAGAAAGCAGTTCTTC
j_gene: TRBJ1-2; abundance: many; d_gene: -; v_gene: TRBV28; CDR3aa: CASSNTGNGYTF; CDR3nt: TGTGCCAGCAGTAACACAGGAAATGGCTACACCTTC
j_gene: TRBJ2-6; abundance: -; d_gene: -; v_gene: TRBV4-2; CDR3aa: CASSQQSGANVLTF; CDR3nt: TGTGCCAGCAGCCAACAGTCTGGGGCCAACGTCCTGACTTTC
j_gene: TRBJ2-7; abundance: -; d_gene: TRBD2; v_gene: TRBV3-1; CDR3aa: CASSHWGGGTTREQYF; CDR3nt: TGTGCCAGCAGCCACTGGGGCGGGGGTACGACGAGGGAGCAGTACTTC
j_gene: TRBJ1-1; abundance: many; d_gene: -; v_gene: TRBV6-1; CDR3aa: CASTGPGTEAFF; CDR3nt: TGTGCCAGCACTGGGCCTGGGACTGAAGCTTTCTTT
j_gene: TRBJ1-3; abundance: once; d_gene: -; v_gene: TRBV6-5; CDR3aa: CASSYSAFPSGNTIYF; CDR3nt: TGTGCCAGCAGTTACTCGGCCTTTCCTTCTGGAAACACCATATATTTT
j_gene: TRBJ2-1; abundance: many; d_gene: -; v_gene: TRBV11-1; CDR3aa: CASSLEGSRYYYNEQFF; CDR3nt: TGTGCCAGCAGCTTAGAAGGTTCCCGGTATTACTACAATGAGCAGTTCTTC
j_gene: TRBJ2-3; abundance: many; d_gene: TRBD2; v_gene: TRBV6-2/TRBV6-3; CDR3aa: CASSYGGGRADTQYF; CDR3nt: TGTGCCAGCAGCTACGGTGGAGGGAGGGCGGATACGCAGTATTTT
j_gene: TRBJ2-1; abundance: few; d_gene: -; v_gene: TRBV5-1; CDR3aa: CASSLRQADNEQFF; CDR3nt: TGCGCCAGCAGCTTGAGACAGGCTGACAATGAGCAGTTCTTC
j_gene: TRBJ2-3; abundance: few; d_gene: -; v_gene: TRBV28; CDR3aa: CASSLRGLADTQYF; CDR3nt: TGTGCCAGCAGTTTGCGGGGTCTAGCGGATACGCAGTATTTT
j_gene: TRBJ2-2; abundance: many; d_gene: -; v_gene: TRBV6-5; CDR3aa: CASSSGAGELFF; CDR3nt: TGTGCCAGCAGTTCCGGGGCCGGGGAGCTGTTTTTT
j_gene: TRBJ1-5; abundance: many; d_gene: -; v_gene: TRBV27; CDR3aa: CASSFHQPQHF; CDR3nt: TGTGCCAGCAGTTTCCATCAGCCCCAGCATTTT
j_gene: TRBJ2-3; abundance: many; d_gene: TRBD1; v_gene: TRBV27; CDR3aa: CASSGRDRGLDTQYF; CDR3nt: TGTGCCAGCAGTGGCCGGGACAGGGGGCTAGATACGCAGTATTTT
j_gene: TRBJ2-1; abundance: few; d_gene: TRBD1; v_gene: TRBV3-1; CDR3aa: CASSPYRDRGLGSGRFDEQFF; CDR3nt: TGTGCCAGCAGTCCATACCGGGACAGGGGGCTTGGTAGCGGGAGATTCGATGAGCAGTTCTTC
j_gene: TRBJ1-1; abundance: -; d_gene: -; v_gene: TRBV19; CDR3aa: CASIKSAQLNTEAFF; CDR3nt: TGTGCCAGTATTAAAAGCGCTCAGTTGAACACTGAAGCTTTCTTT
j_gene: TRBJ1-2; abundance: few; d_gene: TRBD1; v_gene: TRBV27; CDR3aa: CASSLFPGTGGNGYTF; CDR3nt: TGTGCCAGCAGTTTATTCCCCGGGACAGGGGGTAATGGCTACACCTTC
j_gene: TRBJ2-1; abundance: few; d_gene: -; v_gene: TRBV19; CDR3aa: CASSIYGSPEQFF; CDR3nt: TGTGCCAGTAGTATTTACGGGTCACCTGAGCAGTTCTTC
j_gene: TRBJ1-3; abundance: -; d_gene: -; v_gene: TRBV5-1; CDR3aa: CASSLDIRNAGNTIYF; CDR3nt: TGCGCCAGCAGCTTGGATATACGGAATGCCGGAAACACCATATATTTT
j_gene: TRBJ1-1; abundance: many; d_gene: -; v_gene: TRBV3-1; CDR3aa: CASSQERSGETFF; CDR3nt: TGTGCCAGCAGCCAAGAACGATCAGGGGAAACTTTCTTT
j_gene: TRBJ1-3; abundance: -; d_gene: -; v_gene: TRBV3-1; CDR3aa: CASSQVRPAEGNTMYF; CDR3nt: TGTGCCAGCAGCCAAGTTCGGCCAGCGGAAGGAAACACCATGTATTTT
j_gene: TRBJ1-2; abundance: -; d_gene: -; v_gene: TRBV25-1; CDR3aa: CASQGTSLGYTF; CDR3nt: TGTGCCAGCCAGGGGACCTCACTTGGCTACACCTTC
j_gene: TRBJ2-6; abundance: many; d_gene: -; v_gene: TRBV12-3/TRBV12-4; CDR3aa: CASSLARTTISGANVLTF; CDR3nt: TGTGCCAGCAGTTTAGCTAGGACGACAATTTCTGGGGCCAACGTCCTGACTTTC
j_gene: TRBJ2-7; abundance: few; d_gene: -; v_gene: TRBV27; CDR3aa: CASSLSRTGYGEQYF; CDR3nt: TGTGCCAGCAGTTTATCGAGGACCGGGTACGGCGAGCAGTACTTC
j_gene: TRBJ2-7; abundance: -; d_gene: -; v_gene: TRBV28; CDR3aa: CASSFSTHYEQYF; CDR3nt: TGTGCCAGCAGTTTCAGCACCCACTACGAGCAGTACTTC
j_gene: TRBJ2-6; abundance: few; d_gene: -; v_gene: TRBV12-3/TRBV12-4; CDR3aa: CASRSRSGANVLTF; CDR3nt: TGTGCCAGCAGATCACGGTCTGGGGCCAACGTCCTGACTTTC
j_gene: TRBJ1-4; abundance: many; d_gene: TRBD1; v_gene: TRBV19; CDR3aa: CASSTPGQGFEKLFF; CDR3nt: TGTGCCAGTAGTACACCGGGACAGGGATTCGAAAAACTGTTTTTT
j_gene: TRBJ2-7; abundance: few; d_gene: TRBD2; v_gene: TRBV3-1; CDR3aa: CASSQGSSGRGEQYF; CDR3nt: TGTGCCAGCAGCCAAGGTTCTAGCGGGAGAGGCGAGCAGTACTTC
j_gene: TRBJ1-6; abundance: -; d_gene: -; v_gene: TRBV5-1; CDR3aa: CASSLVATSNSPLHF; CDR3nt: TGCGCCAGCAGCTTGGTAGCCACGTCTAATTCACCCCTCCACTTT
j_gene: TRBJ1-4; abundance: few; d_gene: -; v_gene: TRBV20-1; CDR3aa: CSAASVHEKLFF; CDR3nt: TGCAGTGCAGCCTCGGTCCATGAAAAACTGTTTTTT
j_gene: TRBJ2-5; abundance: few; d_gene: -; v_gene: TRBV2; CDR3aa: CARENRVAKETQYF; CDR3nt: TGTGCCCGAGAGAACAGGGTTGCTAAAGAGACCCAGTACTTC
j_gene: TRBJ1-1; abundance: many; d_gene: -; v_gene: TRBV19; CDR3aa: CASSYYTGPNTEAFF; CDR3nt: TGTGCCAGTAGCTACTATACAGGGCCCAACACTGAAGCTTTCTTT
j_gene: TRBJ1-5; abundance: many; d_gene: -; v_gene: TRBV7-2; CDR3aa: CASSPGVELPQHF; CDR3nt: TGTGCCAGCAGCCCTGGGGTAGAGTTGCCCCAGCATTTT
j_gene: TRBJ2-7; abundance: few; d_gene: -; v_gene: TRBV9; CDR3aa: CAGSVAAHDLAYEQYF; CDR3nt: TGTGCCGGCAGCGTAGCTGCCCACGACCTAGCCTACGAGCAGTACTTC
j_gene: TRBJ1-1; abundance: -; d_gene: TRBD1; v_gene: TRBV30; CDR3aa: CAWSGTGVTEAFF; CDR3nt: TGTGCCTGGAGTGGGACAGGGGTAACTGAAGCTTTCTTT
j_gene: TRBJ2-1; abundance: few; d_gene: -; v_gene: TRBV20-1; CDR3aa: CSARQGSYNEQFF; CDR3nt: TGCAGTGCTAGACAGGGCAGCTACAATGAGCAGTTCTTC
j_gene: TRBJ1-1; abundance: many; d_gene: TRBD1; v_gene: TRBV10-3; CDR3aa: CAINRQGDTEAFF; CDR3nt: TGTGCCATCAATCGACAGGGTGACACTGAAGCTTTCTTT
j_gene: TRBJ1-4; abundance: many; d_gene: -; v_gene: TRBV20-1; CDR3aa: CSATPGLGGEKLFF; CDR3nt: TGCAGTGCCACCCCGGGCCTGGGAGGAGAAAAACTGTTTTTT
j_gene: TRBJ2-1; abundance: -; d_gene: -; v_gene: TRBV30; CDR3aa: CAWNPVWEQFF; CDR3nt: TGTGCCTGGAATCCGGTCTGGGAGCAGTTCTTC
j_gene: TRBJ1-1; abundance: -; d_gene: TRBD1; v_gene: TRBV5-5; CDR3aa: CASSWQGGNTGAFF; CDR3nt: TGTGCCAGCAGCTGGCAGGGGGGGAACACTGGAGCTTTCTTT
j_gene: TRBJ2-7; abundance: -; d_gene: TRBD2; v_gene: TRBV4-2; CDR3aa: CASSQVKFGGSYLYEQYF; CDR3nt: TGTGCCAGCAGCCAAGTGAAATTCGGGGGGAGTTACCTGTACGAGCAGTACTTC
j_gene: TRBJ1-1; abundance: many; d_gene: -; v_gene: TRBV20-1; CDR3aa: CSAPNSGNTEAFF; CDR3nt: TGCAGTGCGCCCAACTCAGGAAACACTGAAGCTTTCTTT
j_gene: TRBJ2-7; abundance: many; d_gene: -; v_gene: TRBV12-3/TRBV12-4; CDR3aa: CASSFGGFSYEQYF; CDR3nt: TGTGCCAGCAGTTTTGGGGGATTTTCCTACGAGCAGTACTTC
j_gene: TRBJ2-7; abundance: -; d_gene: -; v_gene: TRBV6-1; CDR3aa: CASSAGPYYEQYF; CDR3nt: TGTGCCAGCAGTGCCGGGCCCTACTACGAGCAGTACTTC
j_gene: TRBJ2-3; abundance: -; d_gene: -; v_gene: TRBV25-1; CDR3aa: CASSDLDGIYEQCF; CDR3nt: TGTGCCAGCAGTGATCTAGACGGAATTTACGAGCAGTGCTTC
j_gene: TRBJ2-1; abundance: -; d_gene: -; v_gene: TRBV20-1; CDR3aa: CSAKVSGRKKHNEQFF; CDR3nt: TGCAGTGCTAAGGTATCTGGTCGGAAGAAACACAATGAGCAGTTCTTC
j_gene: TRBJ2-3; abundance: -; d_gene: -; v_gene: TRBV30; CDR3aa: CAWREDNGDTQYF; CDR3nt: TGTGCCTGGAGGGAGGATAATGGAGATACGCAGTATTTT
j_gene: TRBJ2-5; abundance: few; d_gene: -; v_gene: TRBV6-2/TRBV6-3; CDR3aa: CASCLGTQETQYF; CDR3nt: TGTGCCAGCTGTCTGGGAACCCAAGAGACCCAGTACTTC
j_gene: TRBJ1-1; abundance: many; d_gene: -; v_gene: TRBV30; CDR3aa: CAWSVPVAEAFF; CDR3nt: TGTGCCTGGAGTGTACCAGTAGCTGAAGCTTTCTTT